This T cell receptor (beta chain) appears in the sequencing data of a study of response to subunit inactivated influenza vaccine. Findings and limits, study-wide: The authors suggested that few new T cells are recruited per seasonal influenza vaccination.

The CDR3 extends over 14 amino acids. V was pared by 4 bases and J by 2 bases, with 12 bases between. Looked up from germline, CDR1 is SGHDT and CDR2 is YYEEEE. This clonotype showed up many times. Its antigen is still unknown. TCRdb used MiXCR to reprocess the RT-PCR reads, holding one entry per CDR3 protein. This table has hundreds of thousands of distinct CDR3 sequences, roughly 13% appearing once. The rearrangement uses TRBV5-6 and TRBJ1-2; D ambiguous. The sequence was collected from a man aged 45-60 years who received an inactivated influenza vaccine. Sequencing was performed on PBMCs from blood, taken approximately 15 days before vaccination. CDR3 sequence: CASSPTAGNYGYTF. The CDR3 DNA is TGTGCCAGCAGCCCGACTGCAGGAAACTATGGCTACACCTTC.